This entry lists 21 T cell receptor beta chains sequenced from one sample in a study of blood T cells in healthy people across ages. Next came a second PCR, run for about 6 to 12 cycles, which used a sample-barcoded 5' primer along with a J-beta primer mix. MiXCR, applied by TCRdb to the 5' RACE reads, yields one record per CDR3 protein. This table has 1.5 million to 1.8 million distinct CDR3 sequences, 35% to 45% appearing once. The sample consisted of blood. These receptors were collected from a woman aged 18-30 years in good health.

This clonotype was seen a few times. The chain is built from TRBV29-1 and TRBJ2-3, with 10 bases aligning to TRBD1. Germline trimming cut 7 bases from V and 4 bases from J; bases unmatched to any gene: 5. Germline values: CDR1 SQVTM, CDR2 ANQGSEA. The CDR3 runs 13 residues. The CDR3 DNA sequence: TGCAGCGCTCGACAGGGGGCCGCAGATACGCAGTATTTT. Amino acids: CSARQGAADTQYF.

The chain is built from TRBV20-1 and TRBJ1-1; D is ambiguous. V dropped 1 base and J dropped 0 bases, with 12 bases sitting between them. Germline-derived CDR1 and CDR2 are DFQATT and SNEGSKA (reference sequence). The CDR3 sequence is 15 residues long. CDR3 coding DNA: TGCAGTGCTAGAGGCCCCCGTAACGTGAACACTGAAGCTTTCTTT. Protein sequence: CSARGPRNVNTEAFF.

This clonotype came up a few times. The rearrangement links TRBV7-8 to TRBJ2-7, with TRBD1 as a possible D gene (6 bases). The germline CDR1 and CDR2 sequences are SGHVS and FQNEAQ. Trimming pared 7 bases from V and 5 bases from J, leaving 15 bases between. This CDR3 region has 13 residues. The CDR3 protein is CASTPQGWDEQYF. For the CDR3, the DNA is TGTGCCAGCACCCCCCAGGGGTGGGACGAGCAGTACTTC.

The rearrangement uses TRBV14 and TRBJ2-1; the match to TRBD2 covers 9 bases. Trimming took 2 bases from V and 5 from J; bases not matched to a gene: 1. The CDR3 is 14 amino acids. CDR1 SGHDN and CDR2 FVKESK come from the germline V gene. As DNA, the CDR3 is TGTGCCAGCAGCCAAAGACTAGCGGACAATGAGCAGTTCTTC. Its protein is CASSQRLADNEQFF.

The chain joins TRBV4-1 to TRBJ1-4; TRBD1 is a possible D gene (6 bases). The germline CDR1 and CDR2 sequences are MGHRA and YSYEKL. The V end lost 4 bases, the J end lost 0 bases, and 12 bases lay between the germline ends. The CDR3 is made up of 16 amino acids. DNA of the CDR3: TGCGCCAGCAGCCCGCAGGGGATCTCAACTAATGAAAAACTGTTTTTT. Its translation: CASSPQGISTNEKLFF.

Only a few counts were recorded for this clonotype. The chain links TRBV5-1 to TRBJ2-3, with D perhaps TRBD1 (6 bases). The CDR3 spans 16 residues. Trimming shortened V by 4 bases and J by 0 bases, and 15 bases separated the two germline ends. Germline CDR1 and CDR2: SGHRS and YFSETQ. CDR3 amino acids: CASSGVQGGSTDTQYF. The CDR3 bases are TGCGCCAGCAGCGGAGTACAGGGTGGAAGCACAGATACGCAGTATTTT.

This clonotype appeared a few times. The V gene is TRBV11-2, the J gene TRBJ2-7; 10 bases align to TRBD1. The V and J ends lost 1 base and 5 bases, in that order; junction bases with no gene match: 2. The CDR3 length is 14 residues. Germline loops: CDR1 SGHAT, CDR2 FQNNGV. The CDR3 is CASSLVTGGDEQYF. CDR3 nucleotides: TGTGCCAGCAGCTTAGTGACAGGGGGCGACGAGCAGTACTTC.

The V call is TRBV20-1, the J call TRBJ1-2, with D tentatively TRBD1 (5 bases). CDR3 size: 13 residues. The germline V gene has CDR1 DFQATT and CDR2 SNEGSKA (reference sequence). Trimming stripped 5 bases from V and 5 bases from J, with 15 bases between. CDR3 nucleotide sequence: TGCAGTGCTCGCCCCAGACAGCCTTATGGCTACACCTTC. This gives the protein CSARPRQPYGYTF.

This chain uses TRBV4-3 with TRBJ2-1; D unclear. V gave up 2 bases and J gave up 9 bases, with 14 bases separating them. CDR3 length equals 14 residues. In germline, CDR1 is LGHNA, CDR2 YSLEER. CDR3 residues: CASSQLGSGREQFF. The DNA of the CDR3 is TGCGCCAGCAGCCAACTCGGGTCTGGTCGTGAGCAGTTCTTC.

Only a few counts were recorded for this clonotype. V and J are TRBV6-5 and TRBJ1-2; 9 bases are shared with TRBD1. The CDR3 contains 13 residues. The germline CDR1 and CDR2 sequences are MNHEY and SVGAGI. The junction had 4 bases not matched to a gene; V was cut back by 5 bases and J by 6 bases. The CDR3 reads CASSTDRGHGYTF. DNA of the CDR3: TGTGCCAGCAGTACGGACAGGGGCCATGGCTACACCTTC.

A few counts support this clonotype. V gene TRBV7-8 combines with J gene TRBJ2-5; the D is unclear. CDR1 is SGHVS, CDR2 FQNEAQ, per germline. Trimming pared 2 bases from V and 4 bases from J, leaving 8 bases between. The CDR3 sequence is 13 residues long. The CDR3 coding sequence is TGTGCCAGCAGCTTACTCCCGGGAGAGACCCAGTACTTC. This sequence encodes CASSLLPGETQYF.

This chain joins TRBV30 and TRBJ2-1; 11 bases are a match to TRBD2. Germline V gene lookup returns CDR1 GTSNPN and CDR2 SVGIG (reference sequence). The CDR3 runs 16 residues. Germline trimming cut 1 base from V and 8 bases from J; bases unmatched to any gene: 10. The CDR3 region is CAWSARYTSGGDEQFF. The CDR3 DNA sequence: TGTGCCTGGAGTGCTCGTTACACTAGCGGGGGCGATGAGCAGTTCTTC.

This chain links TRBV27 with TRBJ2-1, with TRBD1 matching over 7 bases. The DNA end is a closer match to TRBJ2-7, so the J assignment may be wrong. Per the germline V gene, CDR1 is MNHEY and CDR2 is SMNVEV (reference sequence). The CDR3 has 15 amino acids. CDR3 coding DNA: TGTGCCAGCAGTACGACCGGGACAGTAGACAATGAGCAGTACTTC. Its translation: CASSTTGTVDNEQYF.

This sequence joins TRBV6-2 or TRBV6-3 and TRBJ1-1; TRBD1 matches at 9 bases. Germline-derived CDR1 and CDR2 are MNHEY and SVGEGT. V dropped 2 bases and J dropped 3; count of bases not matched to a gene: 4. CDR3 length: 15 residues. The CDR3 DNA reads TGTGCCAGCAGTTACGGGACAGGGTCGGACACTGAAGCTTTCTTT. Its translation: CASSYGTGSDTEAFF.

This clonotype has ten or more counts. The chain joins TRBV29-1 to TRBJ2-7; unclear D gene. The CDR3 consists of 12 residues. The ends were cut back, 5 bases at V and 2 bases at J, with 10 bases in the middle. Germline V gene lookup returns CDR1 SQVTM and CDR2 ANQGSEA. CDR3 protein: CSVSDAAYEQYF. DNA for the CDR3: TGCAGCGTTTCGGACGCCGCCTACGAGCAGTACTTC.

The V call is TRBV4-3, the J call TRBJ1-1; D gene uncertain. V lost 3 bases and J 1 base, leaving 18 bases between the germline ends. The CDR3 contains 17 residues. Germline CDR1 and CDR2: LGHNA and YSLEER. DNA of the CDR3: TGCGCCAGCAGCCAGATGAGAATTAGAGGTGCGAACACTGAAGCTTTCTTT. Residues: CASSQMRIRGANTEAFF.

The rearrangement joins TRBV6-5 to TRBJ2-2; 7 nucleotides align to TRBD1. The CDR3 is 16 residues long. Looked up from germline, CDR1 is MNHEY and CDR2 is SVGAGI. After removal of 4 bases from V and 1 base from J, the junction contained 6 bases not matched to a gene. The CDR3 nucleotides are TGTGCCAGCAGTTCCGGTGACAGGGTGAACACCGGGGAGCTGTTTTTT. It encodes CASSSGDRVNTGELFF.

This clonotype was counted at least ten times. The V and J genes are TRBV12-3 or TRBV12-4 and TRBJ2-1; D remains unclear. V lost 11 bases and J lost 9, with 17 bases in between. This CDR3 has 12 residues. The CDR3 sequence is CASKDAFGEQFF. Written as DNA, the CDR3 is TGTGCCTCGAAGGATGCATTCGGTGAGCAGTTCTTC.

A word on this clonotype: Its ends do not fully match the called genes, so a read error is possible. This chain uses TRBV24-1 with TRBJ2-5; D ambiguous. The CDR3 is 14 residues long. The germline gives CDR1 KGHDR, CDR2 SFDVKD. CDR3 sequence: CATGDGQVQETQYF. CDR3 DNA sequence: TGTGCCACCGGTGATGGGCAAGTCCAAGAAACCCAGTACTTC.

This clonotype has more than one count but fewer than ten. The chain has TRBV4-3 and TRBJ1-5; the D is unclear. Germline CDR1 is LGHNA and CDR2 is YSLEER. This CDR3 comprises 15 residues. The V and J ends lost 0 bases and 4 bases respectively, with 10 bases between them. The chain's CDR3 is CASSQDPLGNQPQHF. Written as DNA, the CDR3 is TGCGCCAGCAGCCAAGATCCGTTAGGGAATCAGCCCCAGCATTTT.

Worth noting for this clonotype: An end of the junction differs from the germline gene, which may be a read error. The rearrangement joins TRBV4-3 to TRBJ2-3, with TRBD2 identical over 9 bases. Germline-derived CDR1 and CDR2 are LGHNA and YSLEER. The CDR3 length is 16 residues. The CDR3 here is CASSQARLAAGDRQYF. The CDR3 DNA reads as TGCGCCAGCAGCCAAGCAAGACTAGCGGCGGGGGATAGGCAGTATTTT.